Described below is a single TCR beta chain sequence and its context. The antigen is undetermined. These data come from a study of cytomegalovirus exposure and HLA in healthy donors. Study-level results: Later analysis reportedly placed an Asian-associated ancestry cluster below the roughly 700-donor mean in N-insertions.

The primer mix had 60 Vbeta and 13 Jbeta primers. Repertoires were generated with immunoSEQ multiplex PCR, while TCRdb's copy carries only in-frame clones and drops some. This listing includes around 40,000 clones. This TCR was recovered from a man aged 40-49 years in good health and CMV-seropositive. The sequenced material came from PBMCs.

Written as DNA, the CDR3 is TGTGCCAGCAGCTTAGAGGAGACTAGCGGGAGTAACACCGGGGAGCTGTTTTTT. It is translated as CASSLEETSGSNTGELFF. The gene calls are TRBV7-9 and TRBJ2-2, with 12 bases identical to TRBD2. J was trimmed by 2 bases and V by 1 base; bases with no gene match: 5. This CDR3 spans 18 amino acids. CDR1 and CDR2 (germline): SEHNR, FQNEAQ (reference sequence).